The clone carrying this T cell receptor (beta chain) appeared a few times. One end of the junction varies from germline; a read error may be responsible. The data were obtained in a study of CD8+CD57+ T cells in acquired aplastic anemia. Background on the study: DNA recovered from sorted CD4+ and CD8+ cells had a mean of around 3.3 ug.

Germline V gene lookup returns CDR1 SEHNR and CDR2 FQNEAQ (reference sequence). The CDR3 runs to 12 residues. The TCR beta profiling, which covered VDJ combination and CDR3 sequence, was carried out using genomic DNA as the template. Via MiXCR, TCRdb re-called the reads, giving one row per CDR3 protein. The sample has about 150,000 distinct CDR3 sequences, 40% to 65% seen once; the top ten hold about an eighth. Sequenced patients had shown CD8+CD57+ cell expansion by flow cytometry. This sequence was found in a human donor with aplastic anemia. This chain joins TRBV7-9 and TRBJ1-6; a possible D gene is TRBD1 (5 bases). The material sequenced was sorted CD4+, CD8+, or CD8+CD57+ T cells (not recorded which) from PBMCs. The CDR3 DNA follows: TGTGCCAGCAGTTTAGGGACTTCACCCCTCCACTTT. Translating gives CASSLGTSPLHF.